This T cell receptor (beta chain) appears in the sequencing data of a study of blood T cell repertoires in COVID-19. This clone was counted only a few times. Germline V CDR1 and CDR2: SGHDT, YYEEEE. The CDR3 length is 18 residues. The germline V and J ends were trimmed by 4 bases and 5 bases, with 27 bases remaining between them. Authors' processing steps: Amplification of reference gene primers was used by the study to estimate nucleated cell counts. Generated by immunoSEQ multiplex PCR, the TCRdb table keeps only in-frame clones and is missing some. The D gene and trimming were derived from the DNA, and the V and J assignments and clone size from that table. The sample shows around 210,000 clones, about 84% of them seen only once.

The chain uses TRBV5-6 and TRBJ1-2, with D perhaps TRBD1 (5 bases). The source of this sequence is a woman older than 75 with COVID-19, enrolled during active disease. Sequencing was done on a sample of peripheral blood. The CDR3 DNA sequence: TGTGCCAGCAGCCTCCCTCCGGGGGACCCCTTGGCTATGTATGGCTACACCTTC. Translation gives CASSLPPGDPLAMYGYTF.